The 14 T cell receptor beta chains presented below share a single source sample, sequenced in a study of OX40 agonist ivuxolimab in advanced cancers. Library preparation was by the immunoSEQ multiplex PCR assay. TCRdb provides this immuneACCESS table in a form limited to in-frame rearrangements. Some clones are lacking; in checked studies, under half of them reflect an unresolved V gene, and why the rest are absent is not known. This sample comprises some 80,000 clones, roughly 88% of them detected only once. 0.6% to 0.9% of the sample comes from the top ten. Sequencing used CD4+ or CD8+ T cells sorted from blood, obtained in a trial of the OX40 agonist ivuxolimab. The receptor source for this set is an adult with an advanced solid tumor such as melanoma, head and neck, liver or kidney cancer.

The chain recombines TRBV6-1 with TRBJ2-2; tentatively, D is TRBD2 (6 bases). V gave up 8 bases and J gave up 6 bases, with 13 bases separating them. Germline V CDR1 and CDR2: MNHNS, SASEGT. CDR3 length equals 13 residues. CDR3 bases: TGTGCCAGCCGCGAGGAGGGCTCCGGGGAGCTGTTTTTT. The encoded protein is CASREEGSGELFF.

The chain combines TRBV5-1 with TRBJ2-3; D is uncertain. Germline-derived CDR1 and CDR2 are SGHRS and YFSETQ. The CDR3 length is 13 residues. Trimming took 2 bases from V and 1 from J, leaving 5 bases between them. CDR3 region: CASSFEGTDTQYF. The CDR3 DNA reads TGCGCCAGCAGCTTTGAGGGCACAGATACGCAGTATTTT.

The gene calls are TRBV29-1 and TRBJ2-7; 9 bases map to TRBD1. With 7 bases clipped from V and 3 bases from J, the junction kept 7 bases outside the gene matches. Germline V CDR1 and CDR2: SQVTM, ANQGSEA. This CDR3 comprises 13 residues. CDR3 residues: CSASGTGLYEQYF. CDR3 nucleotide sequence: TGCAGCGCTTCCGGGACAGGGCTCTACGAGCAGTACTTC.

The chain is built from TRBV10-1 and TRBJ1-4; 8 bases are shared with TRBD1. J lost 8 bases, V lost 6 bases, and 8 bases had no gene match. Germline CDR1 and CDR2: WNHNN and SYGVQD (reference sequence). This CDR3 contains 14 residues. The CDR3 DNA reads as TGCGCCAGCAGCTTCGACAGGGGCAGGGAAAAACTGTTTTTT. It is translated as CASSFDRGREKLFF.

The rearrangement links TRBV9 to TRBJ2-7; the match to TRBD1 covers 7 bases. Trimming cost V 3 bases and J 1 base; bases outside gene matches: 7. This CDR3 contains 15 residues. Germline V gene data show CDR1 as SGDLS and CDR2 as YYNGEE. The CDR3 protein is CASSERTGISYEQYF. The CDR3 DNA reads TGTGCCAGCAGCGAAAGGACAGGAATTTCCTACGAGCAGTACTTC.

This chain joins TRBV6-4 and TRBJ2-1, with D perhaps TRBD1 or TRBD2 (5 bases each). The germline gives CDR1 MRHNA, CDR2 SNTAGT. Trimming pared 2 bases from V and 1 base from J, leaving 9 bases between. This CDR3 region has 15 residues. For the CDR3, the DNA is TGTGCCAGCAGTGACCGGGGCGAATCCTACAATGAGCAGTTCTTC. It specifies CASSDRGESYNEQFF.

The V and J genes are TRBV7-6 and TRBJ1-4; 7 bases agree with TRBD1. From germline, CDR1 is SGHVS and CDR2 FNYEAQ. J gave up 8 bases and V 4 bases, and 7 bases lay outside the gene matches. The CDR3 is 14 residues long. The CDR3 sequence is CASSSNRGREKLFF. CDR3 DNA: TGTGCCAGCAGCTCTAACAGGGGTAGGGAAAAACTGTTTTTT.

The chain carries TRBV6-6 and TRBJ2-7, with 11 bases lining up with TRBD2. The CDR3 sequence is 12 residues long. CDR1 is MNHNY and CDR2 is SVGAGI in the germline V gene (reference sequence). J was trimmed by 4 bases and V by 8 bases; bases with no gene match: 1. In nucleotides, the CDR3 is TGTGCCAGCCGGACTAGCGGGTACGAGCAGTACTTC. Amino acids: CASRTSGYEQYF.

The chain combines TRBV14 with TRBJ1-6; perhaps TRBD1 as D (6 bases). The CDR3 is 17 amino acids. Per germline, CDR1 SGHDN and CDR2 FVKESK. V was trimmed by 2 bases and J by 10 bases, leaving 21 bases between them. In DNA form, the CDR3 reads TGTGCCAGCAGCCAAAGCCAGATCGGGACATGGGCCTCACCCCTCCACTTT. It translates to CASSQSQIGTWASPLHF.

The chain links TRBV6-1 to TRBJ1-2, with TRBD1 matching over 8 bases. The CDR3 extends over 12 amino acids. Per the germline V gene, CDR1 is MNHNS and CDR2 is SASEGT. Losses at the gene ends were 8 bases for V and 2 bases for J; bases not matched to a gene: 1. In DNA form, the CDR3 reads TGTGCCAGCGGGACAGGCAACTATGGCTACACCTTC. Translating gives CASGTGNYGYTF.

The chain employs TRBV6-1 and TRBJ2-3; D is undetermined. The CDR3 consists of 14 residues. Between the trimmed V and J ends, which lost 6 bases and 5 bases, there was a span of 15 bases. Looked up from germline, CDR1 is MNHNS and CDR2 is SASEGT. The CDR3 loop reads CASRKTSVKDTQYF. CDR3 nucleotides: TGTGCCAGCAGAAAGACCTCGGTGAAAGATACGCAGTATTTT.

V and J are TRBV4-2 and TRBJ1-2; perhaps TRBD1 as D (5 bases). Germline loops: CDR1 LGHNA, CDR2 YNFKEQ. This CDR3 contains 15 residues. The V end was cut by 0 bases, the J end by 5 bases, with 13 bases between. The CDR3 DNA reads TGTGCCAGCAGCCAAGAGAGGGGCGTAGGGTATGGCTACACCTTC. Residues: CASSQERGVGYGYTF.

The genes are TRBV7-2 and TRBJ1-2; D is possibly TRBD1 (6 bases). The CDR3 loop spans 16 amino acids. Germline CDR1 SGHTA, CDR2 FQGNSA. Trimming shortened V by 2 bases and J by 2 bases, and 15 bases separated the two germline ends. CDR3 loop: CASSLLKTGSNYGYTF. In nucleotides, the CDR3 is TGTGCCAGCAGCTTACTCAAGACAGGTAGCAACTATGGCTACACCTTC.

The chain links TRBV7-2 to TRBJ1-5; D possibly corresponds to TRBD1 (5 bases). The CDR3 spans 15 residues. With 5 bases removed from V and 0 bases from J, the gap between germline ends came to 11 bases. CDR1 is SGHTA and CDR2 is FQGNSA in the germline V gene. The CDR3 protein is CASSPGRNSNQPQHF. The CDR3 DNA reads as TGTGCCAGCAGCCCGGGACGGAATAGCAATCAGCCCCAGCATTTT.